The clone carrying this T cell receptor beta chain was detected many times. Its antigen is not known. The sample belongs to a study of T cells in Graves' hyperthyroidism and ophthalmopathy. Study results and limitations: The model foresaw ophthalmopathy a median around 6.4 months prior to onset.

The V gene's germline CDR1 is SGHTA and CDR2 FQGNSA. This CDR3 region has 16 residues. V gave up 6 bases and J gave up 0 bases, with 12 bases separating them. RNA transcripts gave rise to amplified TCR beta CDR3 regions. The HTBI primer set was used in a first-round RT-PCR of the TCR CDR3. TCRdb processed the multiplex PCR reads anew with MiXCR; each CDR3 protein has one entry. The data contain some 210,000 distinct CDR3 sequences, 15% to 20% of them singletons. The sequenced sample consisted of blood. This clonotype was obtained from a man in his fifties with Graves' hyperthyroidism. The chain combines TRBV7-2 with TRBJ2-6, with D unresolved. The CDR3 sequence: CASRFDANSGANVLTF. The CDR3, as DNA: TGTGCCAGCAGATTCGACGCGAACTCTGGGGCCAACGTCCTGACTTTC.